The entry that follows covers one TCR beta chain sequence. Its antigen is still unknown. This specimen comes from a study of T-cell memory formation after mild COVID-19. TCRdb reanalysed the 5' RACE reads using MiXCR and keeps one entry per CDR3 protein. In the table there are around 340,000 distinct CDR3 sequences, roughly an eighth of which are singletons. Germline V lookup: CDR1 MNHEY, CDR2 SVGEGT. V lost 6 bases and J 15 bases, leaving 18 bases between the germline ends. This CDR3 has 12 amino acids. The study's findings and limits: Cross-reactive memory apparently joined, as some responding clones appeared in pre-infection memory. CD4+ bias marked clones expanding day 15 to 37, unlike balanced contracting clones. The study found contracting CD4+ clones mainly in CM and EM and contracting CD8+ clones in EMRA. Second-wave clones reaching peak frequency on day 37 lacked confirmed SARS-CoV-2 specificity.

The chain couples TRBV6-2 or TRBV6-3 to TRBJ1-3; D not resolved. Sequencing was carried out using PBMCs or a T cell subset sorted from them (not recorded which). The clonotype comes from a man aged 18 to 35 who had mild COVID-19 (a few samples of this study predate the infection). Cell type and time point are not known. The CDR3 spells CASSTDKHSEYF. The CDR3 DNA reads TGTGCCAGCAGCACTGACAAGCACTCGGAATATTTT.